This TCR beta chain derives from a study of blood T cell repertoires in COVID-19 (dated by TCRdb to 2018 to 2020). For context, the study as a whole: Samples covering the acute and convalescent phases of COVID-19 were provided by collaborators in the United States, Italy and Spain. Where HLA class I and class II types were available, the types were taken from metadata supplied by the sample provider, not from assay-based typing. The sample metadata nearly always contained a de-identified subject ID, COVID-19 status, age in years and sex. The repertoires were released in a freely available public database meant as a resource for research on the immune response to SARS-CoV-2. The prospective study material was composed of cDNA or gDNA derived from T cells, B-cell-depleted T cells, or PBMCs. Deeply sampled blood TCRbeta repertoires from subjects exposed to, actively infected with, or recovered from COVID-19 were included in the dataset. The samples were drawn from the first 160 participants of the ongoing ImmuneRACE study and from over 950 subjects provided by 6 global collaborators. Study-wide conclusions, independent of this receptor: The amount of clinical and demographic metadata varied by source and participant and was provided uncurated.

For CDR1 and CDR2, the germline V gene (reference sequence) lists LNHDA and SQIVND. The CDR3 holds 14 amino acids from the cysteine to the phenylalanine. Only CDR3 DNA remains: 42 bases, in frame from the first base. Trimming removed 4 bases from V and 5 bases from J, leaving 13 bases between the germline ends. Participants in the prospective study were enrolled through a virtual design, were aged roughly 18 to 100 years, and lived in approximately 25 United States geographic areas. To assign participants to cohorts, the prospective study relied on clinical history that participants themselves reported in a screening survey and a study questionnaire. Recovered participants in ImmuneRACE Cohort 3 were defined by two consecutive negative NP/OP PCR tests, clearance by a healthcare professional, or resolution of symptoms. Mobile phlebotomists in the prospective study collected whole blood, serum and a nasopharyngeal or oropharyngeal swab from every participant. Additional blood draws and questionnaires over a 2-month period could optionally be provided by prospective study participants. Before DNA extraction, blood samples from the prospective study were shipped at room temperature or frozen.

TCRbeta CDR3 regions were amplified from genomic DNA using the immunoSEQ Assay, a bias-controlled multiplex PCR. On the study's bioinformatics: Nucleated cell counts per sample were estimated from amplification of reference gene primers within the assay. To quantify the absolute abundance of each unique TCRbeta CDR3 rearrangement, sequence reads were collapsed and filtered. Productive Simpson clonality was computed per sample as the square root of Simpson's diversity index over productive rearrangements. TCRdb took this table from immuneACCESS and kept in-frame rearrangements with V and J called. Such tables lack part of the clones; where checked against another copy, unresolved V genes explain under half of the gap, and the rest is unexplained. That table gives V, J and clone size, and the DNA gave D and trimming. Across this sample there are 200,000 to 250,000 clones, with approximately 83% seen only once. The ten top clones hold approximately 3.6% of the sample.

About this clone: It has no known antigen specificity. No base-level quality is on record; no much larger clone is a single base apart.

This receptor was obtained from a woman in her fifties or sixties who had recovered from COVID-19. The chain couples TRBV19 to TRBJ2-3; the D segment could be TRBD2, given 7 matching bases. The material sequenced was PBMCs or T cells enriched from blood (not recorded which). The nucleotide sequence reads as follows: TGTGCCAGTAGTACTCAGGGGAGGGGAGATACGCAGTATTTT. Its coded protein is CASSTQGRGDTQYF.